The clone carrying this T cell receptor (beta chain) was seen more than once but under ten times. Its matching antigen is unknown. V shed 1 base and J shed 4 bases, with 19 bases lying between them. The CDR3 covers 17 residues. Germline CDR1 LGHNA, CDR2 YSLEER. One entry per CDR3 protein results from TCRdb running MiXCR on the 5' RACE reads. Of fewer than 200,000 distinct CDR3 sequences in the sample, about a fifth were seen once. This sample stems from a study of T-cell memory formation after mild COVID-19. Study results and caveats: Contracting CD4+ clones sat mainly in CM and EM; CD8+ in EMRA.

This receptor was taken from an adult woman who had mild COVID-19 (a few samples of this study predate the infection). Cell type and time point are not known. The sequenced material came from PBMCs or a T cell subset sorted from them (not recorded which). The gene calls are TRBV4-3 and TRBJ2-5; D could derive from TRBD1 or TRBD2 (6 bases each). This CDR3 reads CASSQALPGGSRETQYF. DNA for the CDR3: TGCGCCAGCAGCCAAGCCCTGCCCGGGGGCTCGAGAGAGACCCAGTACTTC.